One sample yielded the 15 T cell receptor beta chains listed below, sequenced in a study of memory CD8 T cells in hepatitis C reinfection. Assay used: immunoSEQ multiplex PCR; TCRdb lists only in-frame clones, some missing. This sample has approximately 50,000 clones, with under 90% found just once. Documented time point: pre-reinfection, 55 to 20 weeks before reinfection detection. TCR sequencing was done directly ex vivo on sorted cells, without expansion in vitro. Material for sequencing was naive CD8+ T cells sorted from blood. These receptors originate from a man between 18 and 29 years old with hepatitis C virus infection.

This chain uses TRBV5-1 with TRBJ2-7; 7 bases map to TRBD2. This CDR3 spans 14 amino acids. From germline, CDR1 is SGHRS and CDR2 YFSETQ. With V trimmed by 4 bases and J by 0 bases, 4 bases remained unmatched. The CDR3 region is CASSPSGTSYEQYF. The CDR3 DNA reads as TGCGCCAGCAGCCCTAGCGGCACCTCCTACGAGCAGTACTTC.

V is TRBV15 and J is TRBJ2-7; 8 positions agree with TRBD2. From germline, CDR1 is LNHNV and CDR2 YYDKDF (reference sequence). J was trimmed by 2 bases and V by 5 bases; bases with no gene match: 11. This CDR3 contains 16 residues. The DNA for the CDR3 is TGTGCCACCAGCCCCCTTCCTTTGACTAGCGCCTACGAGCAGTACTTC. It translates to CATSPLPLTSAYEQYF.

This clone was seen a few times. The chain carries TRBV5-6 and TRBJ1-1, with D possibly matching TRBD1 (5 bases). The CDR3 extends over 15 amino acids. Per the germline V gene, CDR1 is SGHDT and CDR2 is YYEEEE. With 0 bases removed from V and 1 base from J, the gap between germline ends came to 10 bases. CDR3 DNA: TGTGCCAGCAGCTTGGGCGGGGGATGGAACACTGAAGCTTTCTTT. Protein: CASSLGGGWNTEAFF. The entire variable domain, with the rest obtained from reference TRBV5-6 and TRBJ1-1, is as follows: DAGVTQSPTHLIKTRGQQVTLRCSPKSGHDTVSWYQQALGQGPQFIFQYYEEEERQRGNFPDRFSGHQFPNYSSELNVNALLLGDSALYLCASSLGGGWNTEAFFGQGTRLTVV.

The V gene is TRBV27, the J gene TRBJ2-1, with D possibly matching TRBD1 (6 bases). Germline V lookup: CDR1 MNHEY, CDR2 SMNVEV (reference sequence). CDR3 length: 16 residues. V gave up 3 bases and J gave up 0 bases, with 12 bases separating them. The CDR3 DNA reads as TGTGCCAGCAGTTTCGGACAGAGCCTCTCCTACAATGAGCAGTTCTTC. This codes for CASSFGQSLSYNEQFF.

This sequence joins TRBV4-2 and TRBJ1-2; D gene uncertain. Germline V CDR1 and CDR2: LGHNA, YNFKEQ. The V gene lost 1 base and the J gene lost 8 bases, with 11 bases spanning the gap. The CDR3 has 13 amino acids. The CDR3, as DNA: TGTGCCAGCAGCCAAGGCTTACCCGGGGGCTACACCTTC. Translation: CASSQGLPGGYTF.

The chain combines TRBV7-9 with TRBJ2-1; 10 positions match TRBD2. The CDR3 extends over 15 amino acids. Germline CDR1 SEHNR, CDR2 FQNEAQ (reference sequence). V trimming: 4 bases; J trimming: 5 bases; junction bases outside the gene matches: 5. CDR3 nucleotides: TGTGCCAGCAGCTCAACCGGGACTAGCGACAATGAGCAGTTCTTC. Protein product: CASSSTGTSDNEQFF.

The chain recombines TRBV29-1 with TRBJ2-1; a possible D gene is TRBD2 (6 bases). V lost 7 bases to trimming and J lost 8 bases, with 18 bases between them. CDR3 length: 13 residues. CDR1 is SQVTM, CDR2 ANQGSEA, per germline. The CDR3 sequence: CSAPSEGWDEQFF. CDR3 in DNA: TGCAGCGCACCTTCGGAGGGATGGGATGAGCAGTTCTTC.

The gene calls are TRBV7-9 and TRBJ2-1; 8 bases map to TRBD2. V was clipped by 5 bases and J by 8 bases; unmatched bases: 17. Germline V CDR1 and CDR2: SEHNR, FQNEAQ (reference sequence). This CDR3 region has 17 residues. This chain's CDR3 is CASSIPGPTSASHEQFF. Here the CDR3 DNA reads TGTGCCAGCAGCATACCGGGCCCGACTAGCGCGAGTCATGAGCAGTTCTTC.

The chain joins TRBV6-1 to TRBJ1-1; tentative D call: TRBD1 (5 bases). V was trimmed by 7 bases and J by 4 bases, leaving 16 bases between them. The CDR3 extends over 14 amino acids. Germline V gives CDR1 MNHNS, CDR2 SASEGT. Here the CDR3 reads CASTQQVFGTEAFF. DNA for the CDR3: TGTGCCAGCACCCAACAGGTTTTCGGCACTGAAGCTTTCTTT.

This clone was seen a single time. This CDR3 reads CASSPNTGTDTQYF. The DNA for the CDR3 is TGTGCCAGCAGCCCCAATACGGGAACAGATACGCAGTATTTT. The V call is TRBV7-9, the J call TRBJ2-3, with D possibly being TRBD2 (5 bases). The CDR3 has 14 amino acids. V lost 5 bases to trimming and J lost 3 bases, with 12 bases between them. Germline CDR1 is SEHNR and CDR2 is FQNEAQ (reference sequence). Complete variable domain (other parts from reference TRBV7-9 and TRBJ2-3): DTGVSQNPRHKITKRGQNVTFRCDPISEHNRLYWYRQTLGQGPEFLTYFQNEAQLEKSRLLSDRFSAERPKGSFSTLEIQRTEQGDSAMYLCASSPNTGTDTQYFGPGTRLTVL.

J is TRBJ1-6 and V is TRBV4-1; D call uncertain. The CDR3 runs to 12 residues. CDR1 MGHRA and CDR2 YSYEKL come from the germline V gene. V was cut by 4 bases and J by 9 bases, with 7 bases left in between. DNA of the CDR3: TGCGCCAGCAGCCTGACGGGTTCACCCCTCCACTTT. Amino acids: CASSLTGSPLHF.

The chain links TRBV6-6 to TRBJ1-2; D gene unclear. V was pared by 6 bases and J by 3 bases, with 11 bases between. CDR1 and CDR2 (germline): MNHNY, SVGAGI (reference sequence). The CDR3 has 13 residues. The CDR3 protein is CASRTGGYYGYTF. The DNA for the CDR3 is TGTGCCAGCAGAACGGGAGGGTACTATGGCTACACCTTC.

The chain combines TRBV14 with TRBJ1-1; TRBD1 matches at 12 bases. The V gene end was trimmed by 0 bases and the J gene end by 4 bases; junction bases not matched to a gene: 9. The germline gives CDR1 SGHDN, CDR2 FVKESK. The length of the CDR3 is 18 residues. This chain's CDR3 is CASSQDHWDRGLGTEAFF. The CDR3 nucleotides are TGTGCCAGCAGCCAAGATCACTGGGACAGGGGGCTTGGCACTGAAGCTTTCTTT.

This chain connects TRBV29-1 to TRBJ2-1, with a tentative D call TRBD1 (5 bases). The CDR3 runs to 12 residues. Per the germline V gene, CDR1 is SQVTM and CDR2 is ANQGSEA. V lost 7 bases, J lost 3 bases, and 10 bases lay in between. CDR3 DNA: TGCAGCGGGGAAGACAGCTACAATGAGCAGTTCTTC. Its protein product is CSGEDSYNEQFF.

The V and J genes are TRBV5-1 and TRBJ1-1; a weak D match, TRBD1 (5 bases). The ends were cut back, 6 bases at V and 2 bases at J, with 17 bases in the middle. The CDR3 spans 15 residues. Germline CDR1 and CDR2: SGHRS and YFSETQ. In nucleotides, the CDR3 is TGCGCCAGCACCCTTGGTAGCGGGGGAAACACTGAAGCTTTCTTT. Translating it yields CASTLGSGGNTEAFF.